The 28 T cell receptor beta chains below were found in one sample sequenced in a study of shared clonotypes between healthy human individuals (dated by TCRdb to 2018 to 2021). The protocol used for the library was the immunoSEQ multiplex PCR assay. TCRdb took this table from immuneACCESS and kept in-frame rearrangements with V and J called. Such tables lack part of the clones; where checked against another copy, unresolved V genes explain under half of the gap, and the rest is unexplained. The sample includes roughly 1,100,000 clones, with about 74% observed a single time. About 1.5% of the sample goes to the ten largest clones. Material: memory CD4+ T cells sorted from blood. What the cell subset or site label conveys for this sample: CD45RA-negative fraction. These receptors were obtained from a man aged 18 to 30 in good health.

The chain is built from TRBV19 and TRBJ2-5, with TRBD2 as a possible D gene (6 bases). Germline V gene lookup returns CDR1 LNHDA and CDR2 SQIVND (reference sequence). The CDR3 is 16 residues long. The V gene lost 4 bases and the J gene lost 0 bases, with 15 bases spanning the gap. The CDR3, as DNA: TGTGCCAGTAGTAGCGGTCCTTGGAGGGACCAAGAGACCCAGTACTTC. This gives the protein CASSSGPWRDQETQYF.

This sequence joins TRBV5-1 and TRBJ1-2; maybe TRBD1 (5 bases). The germline gives CDR1 SGHRS, CDR2 YFSETQ. There are 14 residues in the CDR3. V lost 4 bases, J lost 3 bases, and 13 bases lay in between. The CDR3: CASSPSGSDYGYTF. CDR3 nucleotides: TGCGCCAGCAGCCCCTCAGGGAGTGACTATGGCTACACCTTC.

The chain employs TRBV11-2 and TRBJ2-5; 9 nucleotides agree with TRBD1. V lost 3 bases to trimming and J lost 5 bases; unmatched junction nucleotides: 7. The V gene's germline CDR1 is SGHAT and CDR2 FQNNGV. CDR3 size: 15 residues. This CDR3 reads CASSLGTGGDETQYF. Written as DNA, the CDR3 is TGTGCCAGCAGCTTGGGCACAGGGGGCGACGAGACCCAGTACTTC.

The chain recombines TRBV25-1 with TRBJ2-2; 10 nucleotides line up with TRBD2. This CDR3 is built from 16 residues. Germline loops: CDR1 MGHDK, CDR2 SYGVNS. The V segment lost 3 bases and the J segment 8 bases; nucleotides outside the gene matches: 9. CDR3 loop: CASSETRLAGAGELFF. CDR3 DNA: TGTGCCAGCAGTGAGACCCGACTAGCGGGTGCAGGGGAGCTGTTTTTT.

The V and J genes are TRBV13 and TRBJ2-3, with TRBD2 identical over 11 bases. The J segment lost 4 bases and the V segment lost 5 bases, leaving 8 bases of the junction unmatched. The CDR3 runs 16 residues. Germline V lookup: CDR1 PRHDT, CDR2 FYEKMQ (reference sequence). CDR3 coding DNA: TGTGCCAGCAGCCGAACTAGCGGGAGCGGTTCAGATACGCAGTATTTT. Its translation is CASSRTSGSGSDTQYF.

The chain combines TRBV29-1 with TRBJ2-2, with 7 bases identical to TRBD1. CDR1 and CDR2 (germline): SQVTM, ANQGSEA. CDR3 size: 13 residues. V lost 4 bases and J lost 6; bases outside the gene matches: 5. CDR3 sequence (DNA): TGCAGCGTTGGCGTTCAGGGGGCCGGGGAGCTGTTTTTT. Its protein product is CSVGVQGAGELFF.

The chain employs TRBV14 and TRBJ2-3; TRBD2 matches at 8 bases. Germline lookup yields CDR1 SGHDN and CDR2 FVKESK. With 10 bases clipped from V and 0 bases from J, the junction kept 15 bases outside the gene matches. This CDR3 is built from 17 residues. The CDR3 coding sequence is TGTGCCACTCCGCCTAGCGGGCTTAAAGAGAGCACAGATACGCAGTATTTT. This translates into CATPPSGLKESTDTQYF.

This clone has just a few counts. V and J are TRBV30 and TRBJ1-5; no reliable D call. The CDR3 is 13 residues long. The V end was cut by 0 bases, the J end by 1 base, with 4 bases between. Germline CDR1 reads GTSNPN; CDR2 reads SVGIG (reference sequence). This CDR3 reads CAWSVKSNQPQHF. The CDR3 region has the DNA TGTGCCTGGAGTGTCAAAAGCAATCAGCCCCAGCATTTT.

This clone was found a few times. The rearrangement uses TRBV7-2 and TRBJ2-7, with D unclear. The CDR3 totals 13 residues. Trimming left V 0 bases short and J 2 bases short, with 5 bases between. Germline assignment: CDR1 SGHTA and CDR2 FQGNSA. In nucleotides, the CDR3 is TGTGCCAGCAGCTTAGCGGGGACCTACGAGCAGTACTTC. Translating it yields CASSLAGTYEQYF.

The chain joins TRBV28 to TRBJ2-7; maybe TRBD2 (6 bases). The CDR3 extends over 15 amino acids. Germline lookup yields CDR1 MDHEN and CDR2 SYDVKM. V was pared by 3 bases and J by 2 bases, with 14 bases between. CDR3 loop: CASSFLGGTTYEQYF. CDR3 bases: TGTGCCAGCAGTTTTCTGGGGGGTACTACCTACGAGCAGTACTTC.

This clone was counted only a few times. The same CDR3 also results from other DNA sequences found in this sample. The J gene is TRBJ2-7, the V gene TRBV5-1, with a possible D match to TRBD1 (6 bases). CDR1 is SGHRS and CDR2 is YFSETQ in the germline V gene. The V end lost 0 bases, the J end lost 6 bases, and 13 bases lay between the germline ends. The CDR3 is 14 amino acids. The CDR3 nucleotides are TGCGCCAGCAGCTTGGGAGGAACAGGGTCCGAGCAGTACTTC. This codes for CASSLGGTGSEQYF.

A note on this clone: A much larger clonotype is one base distant, so this may be a read error. The chain links TRBV13 to TRBJ2-3, with TRBD2 identical over 11 bases. Germline CDR1 PRHDT, CDR2 FYEKMQ (reference sequence). Trimming removed 8 bases from V and 3 bases from J; junction bases left unmatched: 13. This CDR3 contains 17 residues. CDR3 bases: TGTGCCAGCGGCTGGTTAGCGGGAGGGCCTGGGACAGATACGCAGTATTTT. Translated, it gives CASGWLAGGPGTDTQYF. The variable domain in full, with the rest retrieved from reference TRBV13 and TRBJ2-3, is AAGVIQSPRHLIKEKRETATLKCYPIPRHDTVYWYQQGPGQDPQFLISFYEKMQSDKGSIPDRFSAQQFSDYHSELNMSSLELGDSALYFCASGWLAGGPGTDTQYFGPGTRLTVL.

This chain connects TRBV5-1 to TRBJ1-6; D is unresolved. The V and J ends lost 0 bases and 7 bases respectively, with 8 bases between them. The CDR3 is 14 amino acids. Per germline, CDR1 SGHRS and CDR2 YFSETQ. CDR3 sequence reads: CASSLEYGNSPLHF. The DNA of the CDR3 is TGCGCCAGCAGCTTGGAATACGGGAATTCACCCCTCCACTTT.

The CDR3: CASSLGQESLIYGYTF. As DNA, the CDR3 is TGTGCCAGCAGCTTGGGACAGGAATCGTTGATTTATGGCTACACCTTC. The rearrangement joins TRBV5-4 to TRBJ1-2; perhaps TRBD1 as D (6 bases). The V end was cut by 0 bases, the J end by 5 bases, with 17 bases between. The CDR3 is made up of 16 amino acids. Germline values: CDR1 SGHNT, CDR2 YYREEE (reference sequence).

The CDR3 DNA is TGTGCCAGCAGCTCCGACAGGGAGAAAATCCGAAGTGAAGCTTTCTTT. Amino acids: CASSSDREKIRSEAFF. V usage is TRBV5-6 and J usage is TRBJ1-1, with 7 positions matching TRBD1. From germline, CDR1 is SGHDT and CDR2 YYEEEE. V trimming: 3 bases; J trimming: 7 bases; junction bases outside the gene matches: 15. The length of the CDR3 is 16 residues.

The chain carries TRBV2 and TRBJ2-3; 8 bases are shared with TRBD2. With V trimmed by 4 bases and J by 5 bases, 11 bases remained unmatched. The CDR3 has 16 residues. Germline values: CDR1 SNHLY, CDR2 FYNNEI. The CDR3, as DNA: TGTGCCAGCAGTGGAAGGAGACTAGCGCGGATAGATACGCAGTATTTT. Translated: CASSGRRLARIDTQYF.

This chain links TRBV5-1 with TRBJ2-5, with TRBD2 identical over 9 bases. V shed 4 bases and J 5 bases; nucleotides not matched to a gene: 6. Per germline, CDR1 SGHRS and CDR2 YFSETQ. This CDR3 spans 14 amino acids. The CDR3 DNA is TGCGCCAGCAGCCGTAGCGGGAGTAGGGAGACCCAGTACTTC. Residues: CASSRSGSRETQYF.

This clone has a handful of counts. The chain joins TRBV19 to TRBJ1-5; a possible D gene is TRBD1 (5 bases). Trimming shortened V by 10 bases and J by 4 bases, and 11 bases separated the two germline ends. The germline V gene encodes CDR1 LNHDA and CDR2 SQIVND (reference sequence). The CDR3 length is 12 residues. CDR3 sequence reads: CATKRGNQPQHF. The CDR3 nucleotides are TGTGCCACCAAACGGGGGAATCAGCCCCAGCATTTT.

This clone was picked up one time. V gene TRBV4-2 combines with J gene TRBJ2-1; D is possibly TRBD1 or TRBD2 (5 bases each). Germline lookup yields CDR1 LGHNA and CDR2 YNFKEQ. There are 14 residues in the CDR3. Trimming took 0 bases from V and 6 from J, leaving 9 bases between them. CDR3 nucleotide sequence: TGTGCCAGCAGCCAAGATCCGGGGCGCAATGAGCAGTTCTTC. It translates to CASSQDPGRNEQFF.

The genes are TRBV2 and TRBJ2-2; the D gene is possibly TRBD1 (5 bases). The germline V gene encodes CDR1 SNHLY and CDR2 FYNNEI. The length of the CDR3 is 15 residues. V was cut by 0 bases and J by 5 bases, with 10 bases left in between. CDR3 bases: TGTGCCAGCAGTGAAGCGGGGCGGACGACCGGGGAGCTGTTTTTT. Protein sequence: CASSEAGRTTGELFF.

The J gene is TRBJ1-2, the V gene TRBV20-1; TRBD1 agrees at 8 bases. CDR1 and CDR2 from the germline V gene are DFQATT and SNEGSKA (reference sequence). The CDR3 loop spans 11 amino acids. V gave up 6 bases and J gave up 7 bases; unmatched junction bases: 4. CDR3 region: CSARTGPGYTF. The CDR3 DNA is TGCAGTGCCAGGACAGGGCCTGGCTACACCTTC.

The chain employs TRBV7-9 and TRBJ1-5; possible D gene TRBD1, 5 bases. V gave up 1 base and J gave up 4 bases, with 11 bases separating them. The CDR3 runs 15 residues. Per the germline V gene, CDR1 is SEHNR and CDR2 is FQNEAQ (reference sequence). The CDR3 here is CASSLGDGENQPQHF. The CDR3 nucleotides are TGTGCCAGCAGCTTAGGGGACGGTGAAAATCAGCCCCAGCATTTT. Combining the CDR3 with reference TRBV7-9 and TRBJ1-5 gives the whole variable domain DTGVSQNPRHKITKRGQNVTFRCDPISEHNRLYWYRQTLGQGPEFLTYFQNEAQLEKSRLLSDRFSAERPKGSFSTLEIQRTEQGDSAMYLCASSLGDGENQPQHFGDGTRLSIL.

This chain uses TRBV10-3 with TRBJ2-3, with D tentatively TRBD1 (6 bases). The CDR3 is made up of 17 amino acids. V was cut by 2 bases and J by 6 bases, with 21 bases left in between. Germline values: CDR1 ENHRY, CDR2 SYGVKD. DNA for the CDR3: TGTGCCATCAGTGAGCAAGAGACAGGTTTATTGGGGGATACGCAGTATTTT. Its translation is CAISEQETGLLGDTQYF.

This clone was picked up a small number of times. The V gene is TRBV5-6, the J gene TRBJ2-7; D gene ambiguous. Trimming stripped 5 bases from V and 0 bases from J, with 15 bases between. The germline V gene has CDR1 SGHDT and CDR2 YYEEEE. This CDR3 has 15 residues. The CDR3 DNA sequence: TGTGCCAGCAGGTATTGGACGCCGAACTCCTACGAGCAGTACTTC. This encodes CASRYWTPNSYEQYF.

The chain links TRBV6-5 to TRBJ1-1, with 8 bases that match TRBD1. J lost 7 bases, V lost 6 bases, and 7 bases had no gene match. This CDR3 is built from 13 residues. Germline V gives CDR1 MNHEY, CDR2 SVGAGI. CDR3 coding DNA: TGTGCCAGCAGCAAACTTGACAGGGGTGAAGCTTTCTTT. Translated: CASSKLDRGEAFF.

The chain is built from TRBV28 and TRBJ1-2, with D possibly matching TRBD1 (5 bases). Germline lookup yields CDR1 MDHEN and CDR2 SYDVKM. Deletions cut 4 bases from V and 4 bases from J, with 13 bases between. The CDR3 extends over 14 amino acids. CDR3 sequence: CASSSQGRTYGYTF. The CDR3 bases are TGTGCCAGCAGTTCCCAGGGTCGCACCTATGGCTACACCTTC.

This CDR3 is CASSQAVGSYNEQFF. The CDR3 coding sequence is TGTGCCAGCAGCCAAGCCGTGGGGTCCTACAATGAGCAGTTCTTC. The chain joins TRBV9 to TRBJ2-1; D uncertain. From germline, CDR1 is SGDLS and CDR2 YYNGEE. The CDR3 is 15 residues long. Trimming took 4 bases from V and 1 from J, leaving 12 bases between them.

J is TRBJ2-2 and V is TRBV5-1, with 15 bases that match TRBD2. Germline CDR1 is SGHRS and CDR2 is YFSETQ. V gave up 3 bases and J gave up 1 base; unmatched junction bases: 4. This CDR3 has 18 residues. CDR3 nucleotide sequence: TGCGCCAGCAGCTACTGGACTAGCGGGAGGGGGAACACCGGGGAGCTGTTTTTT. Translating it yields CASSYWTSGRGNTGELFF.